This T cell receptor (beta chain) was sequenced during a study of PD-1 blockade in classical Hodgkin lymphoma. At the level of the study: Nivolumab was administered to patients intravenously at 3 mg/kg every 2 weeks.

A few counts support this clone. What it recognizes is unknown. Study results and limitations: A reduction in baseline TCR diversity was reportedly seen in newly diagnosed patients relative to healthy donors. The baseline diversity of complete responders showed similarity to that of newly diagnosed patients. By C4D1, CD4+ diversity increased significantly, especially in complete responders.

Method: immunoSEQ multiplex PCR; TCRdb's copy keeps in-frame clones and lacks some. The sample has about 2,500 clones, around 60% seen once. Documented time point: cycle 4 day 1 (C4D1), after five to seven weeks of nivolumab. All patients relapsed after autologous stem cell transplantation, and brentuximab vedotin exposure varied. Researchers pulled CD8+ T cells out of thawed PBMCs using magnetic negative selection. Germline V gives CDR1 MDHEN, CDR2 SYDVKM. The length of the CDR3 is 14 residues. V was clipped by 6 bases and J by 0 bases; unmatched bases: 2. The chain employs TRBV28 and TRBJ1-1, with 9 nucleotides matching TRBD1. The sequence was obtained from a human donor with classical Hodgkin lymphoma. Sequencing was performed on CD8+ T cells from blood, taken before the fourth cycle of nivolumab. The CDR3, as DNA: TGTGCCAGCAGGGACAGGGGTATGAACACTGAAGCTTTCTTT. Its translation is CASRDRGMNTEAFF.